This T cell receptor (beta chain) was captured in a study of blood T cell repertoires in COVID-19. The CDR3 spans 16 residues. V lost 0 bases and J lost 2; bases outside the gene matches: 6. Per the germline V gene, CDR1 is GTSNPN and CDR2 is SVGIG (reference sequence). Assay: immunoSEQ multiplex PCR; the TCRdb copy retains only in-frame clones and omits some. The sample includes about 140,000 clones, about 82% seen only once; the top ten take 6.2%. Participants came from some 23 US areas, aged roughly 18 to 89 years. This chain connects TRBV30 to TRBJ1-4; TRBD1 aligns across 7 bases. Sequenced: PBMCs or T cells enriched from blood (not recorded which). The receptor comes from a woman in her forties who had recovered from COVID-19. CDR3 bases: TGTGCCTGGAGTGTAACAGGGGAGGTTACTAATGAAAAACTGTTTTTT. It yields the protein CAWSVTGEVTNEKLFF.